This is a list of T cell receptor beta chains from one sample in a study of CD4+ T cells in melanoma. Assay used: immunoSEQ multiplex PCR; TCRdb lists only in-frame clones, some missing. The sample yields over 15,000 clones, around four fifths seen once. The specimen was cells from a culture (not recorded whether cultured in vitro). Source of these receptors: a human donor with melanoma. CDR3s include the opening cysteine and the closing phenylalanine or tryptophan.

cdr3_length v_call cdr3_aa
16 TRBV4-1 CASSQDPTGVTGELFF
15 TRBV7-2 CASSSQSGYQETQYF
13 TRBV7-3 CASSLIEGSEAFF
22 TRBV4-1 CASSHPGARRGDPNLEDTEAFF
15 TRBV7-9 CASSLVTGGTDTQYF
16 TRBV19 CASTAPKQGVGYGYTF
13 TRBV27 CASSGSAGAEAFF
17 TRBV7-3 CASSLTSPQTQGVGYTF
16 TRBV5-4 CASSPYRGAGNEKLFF
13 TRBV4-1 CASRLPGHSPLHF
15 TRBV7-6 CASSREGAGYNEQFF
15 TRBV6-5 CASSYSSSFGNTIYF
15 TRBV18 CASSPRTGVGYGYTF
13 TRBV29-1 CSVITGRGYGYTF
13 TRBV30 CAWAYRDNQPQHF
14 TRBV7-6 CASSYGGAIPEQFF
15 TRBV5-1 CASSWTGGSNQPQHF
16 TRBV2 CASSEWRGRLNYGYTF
15 TRBV27 CASSWVAALYNEQFF
15 TRBV18 CASAPSDRGQETQYF
19 TRBV30 CAWSRWGSKGQGTVNEQYF